The rows below give T cell receptor beta chains drawn from one sample of a study of CD8 T cells in Susac syndrome. MiXCR, run by TCRdb on the immunoSEQ multiplex PCR reads, gives a single entry per CDR3 protein. Of some 180,000 distinct CDR3 sequences listed, roughly 95% are singletons. The specimen was CD4+ T cells from PBMCs. Every receptor here comes from a human donor in good health. Both conserved end residues are part of each CDR3. A D gene is named only where the DNA matches it firmly. Clone sizes are given selectively: once, few, many, or a class where the clone is expanded.

CDR3aa	CDR3nt	abundance	v_gene	d_gene	j_gene
CASSQITGTSGNGETQYF	TGTGCCAGCAGCCAGATTACCGGGACTAGCGGGAACGGAGAGACCCAGTACTTC	.	TRBV3-1	TRBD2	TRBJ2-5
CSARDLDSPTYEQYF	TGCAGTGCTAGAGATCTGGACTCCCCTACCTACGAGCAGTACTTC	.	TRBV20-1	.	TRBJ2-7
CASSFSGQGAGQPQHF	TGTGCCAGCAGTTTTTCAGGACAGGGGGCCGGGCAGCCCCAGCATTTT	.	TRBV28	TRBD1	TRBJ1-5
CASRYGTSGIHQYF	TGTGCCAGCAGATACGGGACTAGCGGGATTCACCAGTACTTC	.	TRBV5-6	TRBD2	TRBJ2-7
CASSLRGLRTEAFF	TGTGCCAGCAGTCTCCGGGGGCTGCGCACTGAAGCTTTCTTT	.	TRBV12-3/TRBV12-4	.	TRBJ1-1
CSARRSYNEQFF	TGCAGTGCTAGGCGGTCGTACAATGAGCAGTTCTTC	.	TRBV20-1	.	TRBJ2-1
CSVAASVTDTQYF	TGCAGCGTTGCGGCTAGCGTGACAGATACGCAGTATTTT	.	TRBV29-1	.	TRBJ2-3
CASSGRLNEQYF	TGTGCCAGCAGCGGGCGACTTAACGAGCAGTACTTC	.	TRBV2	.	TRBJ2-7
CASSLSRTGRGPEAFF	TGTGCCAGCAGCTTATCAAGGACAGGCCGGGGGCCTGAAGCTTTCTTT	once	TRBV7-2	TRBD1	TRBJ1-1
CSAAGTGGEQYF	TGCAGTGCTGCCGGGACAGGGGGCGAGCAGTACTTC	.	TRBV20-1	TRBD1	TRBJ2-7
CASSLAFSGSYEQYF	TGTGCCAGCAGCTTAGCGTTTTCCGGGAGTTACGAGCAGTACTTC	.	TRBV7-2	.	TRBJ2-7
CSAQDRGQPQHF	TGCAGTGCTCAGGACAGGGGTCAGCCCCAGCATTTT	.	TRBV20-1	TRBD1	TRBJ1-5
CASSQDISYEQYF	TGTGCCAGCAGCCAGGACATCTCCTACGAGCAGTACTTC	.	TRBV3-1	.	TRBJ2-7
CSHRGISYNEQFF	TGCAGCCACCGGGGCATTTCCTACAATGAGCAGTTCTTC	.	TRBV29-1	.	TRBJ2-1
CSVWGGSGPQYRYEQYF	TGCAGCGTTTGGGGGGGGTCAGGCCCTCAATATCGCTACGAGCAGTACTTC	.	TRBV29-1	TRBD2	TRBJ2-7
CASSLDTYTGELFF	TGTGCCAGCAGCTTAGATACGTACACCGGGGAGCTGTTTTTT	.	TRBV11-3	.	TRBJ2-2
CASSVDRFETQYF	TGTGCCAGCAGCGTAGATAGGTTCGAGACCCAGTACTTC	.	TRBV9	.	TRBJ2-5
CAWSVLGQAAWGEQYF	TGTGCCTGGAGTGTACTGGGACAGGCCGCATGGGGAGAGCAGTACTTC	.	TRBV30	TRBD1	TRBJ2-7
CSAWSGSYEQFF	TGCAGTGCTTGGAGCGGGAGCTATGAGCAGTTCTTC	.	TRBV20-1	TRBD2	TRBJ2-1
CASSLGTGGEEHF	TGTGCCAGCAGTTTGGGGACAGGGGGCGAAGAGCATTTT	.	TRBV28	TRBD1	TRBJ1-5
CASSLGVAHTDTQYF	TGTGCCAGCAGCTTAGGGGTTGCCCACACAGATACGCAGTATTTT	.	TRBV7-2	.	TRBJ2-3
CASSFLPSGYNEQFF	TGTGCCAGCAGTTTTTTGCCTAGCGGATACAATGAGCAGTTCTTC	.	TRBV28	TRBD2	TRBJ2-1
CASSLHVSIAGELFF	TGCGCCAGCAGCCTCCATGTCTCCATAGCCGGGGAGCTGTTTTTT	.	TRBV4-3	.	TRBJ2-2
CASSQGVANFNEQFF	TGCGCCAGCAGCCAAGGGGTAGCGAATTTCAATGAGCAGTTCTTC	.	TRBV4-3	.	TRBJ2-1
CAWGRTEAFF	TGTGCCTGGGGGAGGACTGAAGCTTTCTTT	.	TRBV30	.	TRBJ1-1
CASSPDKALQLYGYTF	TGTGCCAGCAGCCCGGACAAGGCCCTACAGCTTTATGGCTACACCTTC	.	TRBV3-1	.	TRBJ1-2
CSVSQGVDGYTF	TGCAGCGTGTCGCAGGGGGTGGATGGCTACACCTTC	.	TRBV29-1	TRBD1	TRBJ1-2
CASSVGQLEEAFF	TGTGCCAGCAGCGTGGGACAGCTCGAAGAAGCTTTCTTT	.	TRBV9	TRBD1	TRBJ1-1
CSAPRLGDEQYF	TGCAGTGCCCCCAGATTGGGAGACGAGCAGTACTTC	.	TRBV20-1	.	TRBJ2-7
CASSALAKNIQYF	TGTGCCAGCAGCGCTTTAGCCAAAAACATTCAGTACTTC	once	TRBV12-3/TRBV12-4	.	TRBJ2-4
CASSQVGRGSYNEQFF	TGTGCCAGCAGCCAAGTCGGCAGGGGCTCCTACAATGAGCAGTTCTTC	.	TRBV3-1	.	TRBJ2-1
CASRLFRESTDTQYF	TGTGCCAGTAGGCTGTTCCGGGAGAGCACAGATACGCAGTATTTT	.	TRBV19	.	TRBJ2-3
CASSLGRQGGDTQYF	TGTGCCAGCAGCTTAGGACGACAGGGAGGGGATACGCAGTATTTT	.	TRBV7-2	.	TRBJ2-3
CSPDGQGHGYTF	TGCAGTCCAGACGGACAGGGTCATGGCTACACCTTC	.	TRBV20-1	TRBD1	TRBJ1-2
CASSQPGRNTEAFF	TGTGCCAGCAGCCAACCCGGGAGGAACACTGAAGCTTTCTTT	few	TRBV3-1	.	TRBJ1-1
CASNEGHEETQYF	TGTGCCAGCAACGAGGGACACGAAGAGACCCAGTACTTC	.	TRBV25-1	.	TRBJ2-5
CASSEIEGGTDTQYF	TGTGCCAGCAGTGAAATAGAAGGAGGCACAGATACGCAGTATTTT	.	TRBV6-4	.	TRBJ2-3
CSAIGTAYGYTF	TGCAGTGCTATAGGGACGGCCTATGGCTACACCTTC	.	TRBV20-1	.	TRBJ1-2
CASRPRSGGRETQYF	TGTGCCAGCAGGCCCAGGAGCGGGGGACGGGAGACCCAGTACTTC	once	TRBV2	TRBD2	TRBJ2-5
CASSQPYFAGLSYDYTF	TGTGCCAGCAGCCAGCCTTATTTTGCAGGACTTTCATATGACTACACCTTC	.	TRBV4-2	.	TRBJ1-2
CASSLATRGVTDTQYF	TGTGCCAGCAGCTTAGCGACAAGGGGGGTGACAGATACGCAGTATTTT	.	TRBV7-6	.	TRBJ2-3
CAWGDRDFFEQYF	TGTGCCTGGGGGGACAGGGATTTCTTCGAGCAGTACTTC	.	TRBV30	TRBD1	TRBJ2-7
CATRLAGGNEQFF	TGTGCCACCCGACTAGCGGGAGGAAATGAGCAGTTCTTC	.	TRBV25-1	TRBD2	TRBJ2-1
CAYGGFEQYF	TGTGCCTACGGGGGATTCGAGCAGTACTTC	.	TRBV30	.	TRBJ2-7
CSVESWGPNTEAFF	TGCAGCGTTGAGTCTTGGGGTCCGAACACTGAAGCTTTCTTT	.	TRBV29-1	.	TRBJ1-1
CASSPLRNTGELFF	TGTGCCAGCAGTCCGCTGAGGAACACCGGGGAGCTGTTTTTT	.	TRBV28	.	TRBJ2-2
CASSDPKRASSYNEQFF	TGTGCCAGTAGTGATCCTAAGCGGGCGAGCTCCTACAATGAGCAGTTCTTC	.	TRBV19	.	TRBJ2-1
CSVAGTSGRSSYNEQFF	TGCAGCGTTGCAGGCACTAGCGGAAGAAGCTCCTACAATGAGCAGTTCTTC	.	TRBV29-1	TRBD2	TRBJ2-1
CACGRVPGANVLTF	TGTGCCTGCGGCCGGGTCCCTGGGGCCAACGTCCTGACTTTC	.	TRBV30	.	TRBJ2-6
CASSPGIDGETQYF	TGTGCCAGCTCGCCGGGGATCGATGGAGAGACCCAGTACTTC	.	TRBV18	.	TRBJ2-5
CASSPWELSGANVLTF	TGTGCCAGCAGCCCGTGGGAGCTCTCTGGGGCCAACGTCCTGACTTTC	.	TRBV7-2	.	TRBJ2-6
CASSLVGRGGKLFF	TGTGCCAGCAGCTTAGTGGGTAGGGGTGGAAAACTGTTTTTT	.	TRBV7-8	.	TRBJ1-4
CASRLYLNTEAFF	TGTGCCAGTAGATTGTATTTGAACACTGAAGCTTTCTTT	.	TRBV19	.	TRBJ1-1
CASSQDFRRQGASEQYF	TGCGCCAGCAGCCAAGATTTTAGGAGACAGGGGGCTTCCGAGCAGTACTTC	.	TRBV4-3	TRBD1	TRBJ2-7
CASIPTGTQTQYF	TGTGCCAGCATACCCACAGGGACGCAGACCCAGTACTTC	.	TRBV25-1	.	TRBJ2-5
CAWSRGGDSEKLFF	TGTGCCTGGAGTAGAGGGGGGGATAGCGAAAAACTGTTTTTT	.	TRBV30	.	TRBJ1-4
CASSLAQRGFTDTQYF	TGTGCCAGCAGTTTAGCCCAGCGGGGTTTCACAGATACGCAGTATTTT	once	TRBV12-3/TRBV12-4	TRBD2	TRBJ2-3
CASSQSREAQYF	TGTGCCAGCAGCCAATCTCGAGAGGCCCAGTACTTC	.	TRBV14	.	TRBJ2-5
CSARDLGFGYTF	TGCAGTGCTAGAGATCTCGGATTTGGCTACACCTTC	.	TRBV20-1	.	TRBJ1-2